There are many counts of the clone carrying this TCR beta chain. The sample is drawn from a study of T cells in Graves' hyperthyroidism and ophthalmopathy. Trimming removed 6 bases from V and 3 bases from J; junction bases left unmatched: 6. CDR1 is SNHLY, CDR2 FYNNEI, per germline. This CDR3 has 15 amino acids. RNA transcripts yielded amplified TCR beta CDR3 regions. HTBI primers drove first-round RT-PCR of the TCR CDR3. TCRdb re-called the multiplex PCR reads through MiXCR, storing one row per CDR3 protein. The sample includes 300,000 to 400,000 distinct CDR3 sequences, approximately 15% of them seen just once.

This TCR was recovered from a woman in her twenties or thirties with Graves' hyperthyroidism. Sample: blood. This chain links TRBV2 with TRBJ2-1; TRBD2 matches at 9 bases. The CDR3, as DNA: TGTGCCAGCAGCACCAGCGGGAGGAACTACAATGAGCAGTTCTTC. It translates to CASSTSGRNYNEQFF.